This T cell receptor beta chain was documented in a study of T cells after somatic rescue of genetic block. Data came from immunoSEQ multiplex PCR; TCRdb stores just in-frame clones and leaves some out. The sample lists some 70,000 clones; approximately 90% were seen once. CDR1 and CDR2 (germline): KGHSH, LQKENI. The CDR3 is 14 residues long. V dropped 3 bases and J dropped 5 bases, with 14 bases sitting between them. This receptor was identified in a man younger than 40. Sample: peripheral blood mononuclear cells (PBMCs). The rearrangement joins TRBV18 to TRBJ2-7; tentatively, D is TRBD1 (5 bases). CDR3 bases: TGTGCCAGCTCACCTAGACAGAAAGGCGACGAGCAGTACTTC. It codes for CASSPRQKGDEQYF.